This TCR beta chain was sequenced in a study of human T cells and chemical hapten exposure. There are a few counts of this clonotype. Its antigen remains unidentified. Per the study methods: Samples had a median of around 100,000 TCRs, ranging about 20,000 to 690,600. TCRdb re-analysed the RACE reads in MiXCR, keeping a single row per CDR3 protein. These V and J calls rely on TCRdb rather than the paper's analysis. This sample has around 99,000 distinct CDR3 sequences; approximately 9.9% occur once, and the top ten carry about 2%. Study results and caveats: It was expanded TCRs that formed significantly more large CDR3 similarity clusters than controls did.

Time point of the sample: patch test 2, 6 weeks after DPC sensitization. The treatment was: therapeutic diphenylcyclopropenone sensitization with weekly scalp DPC. Germline assignment: CDR1 SQVTM and CDR2 ANQGSEA. With 4 bases removed from V and 0 bases from J, the gap between germline ends came to 11 bases. The CDR3 is 14 amino acids. The J gene is TRBJ2-3, the V gene TRBV29-1, with D tentatively TRBD1 or TRBD2 (6 bases each). This clonotype originated in a man between 35 and 55 years old with alopecia areata. Some clones in this sample may be carry-over from other donors' samples. The sample was whole blood, taken in connection with sensitization to the hapten diphenylcyclopropenone (DPC). The CDR3 nucleotides are TGCAGCGTTGTAAGGGGGACTAGCACAGATACGCAGTATTTT. This gives the protein CSVVRGTSTDTQYF.